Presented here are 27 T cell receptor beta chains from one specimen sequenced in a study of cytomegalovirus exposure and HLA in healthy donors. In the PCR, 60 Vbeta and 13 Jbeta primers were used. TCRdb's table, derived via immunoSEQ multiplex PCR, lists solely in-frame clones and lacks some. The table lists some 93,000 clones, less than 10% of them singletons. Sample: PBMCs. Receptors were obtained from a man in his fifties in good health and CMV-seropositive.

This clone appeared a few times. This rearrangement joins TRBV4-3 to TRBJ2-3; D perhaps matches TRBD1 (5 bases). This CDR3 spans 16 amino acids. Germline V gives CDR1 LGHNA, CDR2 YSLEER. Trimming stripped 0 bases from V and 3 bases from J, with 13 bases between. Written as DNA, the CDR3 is TGCGCCAGCAGCCAAGAGGCCCCAGGGTTAACAGATACGCAGTATTTT. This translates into CASSQEAPGLTDTQYF.

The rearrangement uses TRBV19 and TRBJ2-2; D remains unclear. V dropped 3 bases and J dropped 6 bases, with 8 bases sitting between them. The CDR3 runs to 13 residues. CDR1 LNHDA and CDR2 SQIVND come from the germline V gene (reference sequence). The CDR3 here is CASSISGPGELFF. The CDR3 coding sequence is TGTGCCAGTAGTATTTCAGGCCCCGGGGAGCTGTTTTTT.

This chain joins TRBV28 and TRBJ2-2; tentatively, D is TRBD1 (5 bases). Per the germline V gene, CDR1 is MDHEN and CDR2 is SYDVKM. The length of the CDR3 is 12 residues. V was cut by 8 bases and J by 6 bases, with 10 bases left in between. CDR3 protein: CASGIGAGELFF. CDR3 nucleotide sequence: TGTGCCAGCGGAATAGGGGCCGGGGAGCTGTTTTTT.

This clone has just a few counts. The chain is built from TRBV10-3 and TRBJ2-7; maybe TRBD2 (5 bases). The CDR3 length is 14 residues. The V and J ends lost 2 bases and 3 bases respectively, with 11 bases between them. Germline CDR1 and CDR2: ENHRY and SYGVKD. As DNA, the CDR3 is TGTGCCATCAGTGAGGGGCGAAGCGGCTACGAGCAGTACTTC. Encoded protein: CAISEGRSGYEQYF.

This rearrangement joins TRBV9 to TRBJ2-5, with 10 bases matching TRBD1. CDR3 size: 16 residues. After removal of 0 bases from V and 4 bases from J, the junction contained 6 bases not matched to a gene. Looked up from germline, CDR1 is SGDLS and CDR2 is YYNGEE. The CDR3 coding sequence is TGTGCCAGCAGCGTAGAGTGGGACAGGGGTGGAGAGACCCAGTACTTC. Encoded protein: CASSVEWDRGGETQYF.

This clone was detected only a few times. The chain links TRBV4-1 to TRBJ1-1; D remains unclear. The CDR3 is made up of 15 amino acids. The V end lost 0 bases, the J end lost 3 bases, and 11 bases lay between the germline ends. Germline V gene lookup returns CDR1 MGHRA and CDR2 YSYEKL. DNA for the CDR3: TGCGCCAGCAGCCAAGATTCGGACTGGGACACTGAAGCTTTCTTT. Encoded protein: CASSQDSDWDTEAFF.

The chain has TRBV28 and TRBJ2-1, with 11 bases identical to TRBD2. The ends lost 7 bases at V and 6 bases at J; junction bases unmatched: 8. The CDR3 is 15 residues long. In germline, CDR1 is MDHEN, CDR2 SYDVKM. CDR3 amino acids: CASTPGTSGSNEQFF. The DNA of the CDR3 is TGTGCCAGCACTCCCGGGACTAGCGGCTCCAATGAGCAGTTCTTC.

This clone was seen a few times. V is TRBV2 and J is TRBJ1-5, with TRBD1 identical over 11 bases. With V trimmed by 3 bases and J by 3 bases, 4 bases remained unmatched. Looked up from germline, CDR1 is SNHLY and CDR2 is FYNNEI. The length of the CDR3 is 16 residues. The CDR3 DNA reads TGTGCCAGCAGTGAGGGGACAGGGGGTGTCAATCAGCCCCAGCATTTT. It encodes CASSEGTGGVNQPQHF. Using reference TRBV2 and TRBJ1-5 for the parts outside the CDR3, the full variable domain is EPEVTQTPSHQVTQMGQEVILRCVPISNHLYFYWYRQILGQKVEFLVSFYNNEISEKSEIFDDQFSVERPDGSNFTLKIRSTKLEDSAMYFCASSEGTGGVNQPQHFGDGTRLSIL.

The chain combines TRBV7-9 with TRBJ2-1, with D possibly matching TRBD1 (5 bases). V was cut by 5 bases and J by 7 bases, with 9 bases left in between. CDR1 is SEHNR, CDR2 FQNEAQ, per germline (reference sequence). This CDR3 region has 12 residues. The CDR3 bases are TGTGCCAGCAGCCAGGGCTCGAATGAGCAGTTCTTC. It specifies CASSQGSNEQFF.

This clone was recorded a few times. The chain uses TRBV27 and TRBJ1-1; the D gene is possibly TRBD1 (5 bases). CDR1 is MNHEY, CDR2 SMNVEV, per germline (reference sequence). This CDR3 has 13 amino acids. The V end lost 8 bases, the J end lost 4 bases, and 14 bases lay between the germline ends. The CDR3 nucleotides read TGTGCCAGCGGTCCAGGGAGGATCACTGAAGCTTTCTTT. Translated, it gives CASGPGRITEAFF.

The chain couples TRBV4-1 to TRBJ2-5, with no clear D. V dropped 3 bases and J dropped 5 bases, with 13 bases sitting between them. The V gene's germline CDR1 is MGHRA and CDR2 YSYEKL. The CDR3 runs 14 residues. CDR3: CASSQYSDGETQYF. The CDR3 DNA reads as TGCGCCAGCAGCCAGTACTCCGACGGGGAGACCCAGTACTTC.

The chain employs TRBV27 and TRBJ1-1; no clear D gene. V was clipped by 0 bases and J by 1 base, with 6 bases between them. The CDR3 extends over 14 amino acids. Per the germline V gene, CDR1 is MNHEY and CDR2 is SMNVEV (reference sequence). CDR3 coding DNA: TGTGCCAGCAGTTTATCGGTCAGGAACACTGAAGCTTTCTTT. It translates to CASSLSVRNTEAFF.

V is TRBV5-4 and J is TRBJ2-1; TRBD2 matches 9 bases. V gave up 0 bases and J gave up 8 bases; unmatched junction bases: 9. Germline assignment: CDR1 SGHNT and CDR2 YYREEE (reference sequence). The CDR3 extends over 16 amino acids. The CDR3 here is CASSLVPAGGRDEQFF. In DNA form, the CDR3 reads TGTGCCAGCAGCTTGGTTCCAGCGGGAGGTCGCGATGAGCAGTTCTTC.

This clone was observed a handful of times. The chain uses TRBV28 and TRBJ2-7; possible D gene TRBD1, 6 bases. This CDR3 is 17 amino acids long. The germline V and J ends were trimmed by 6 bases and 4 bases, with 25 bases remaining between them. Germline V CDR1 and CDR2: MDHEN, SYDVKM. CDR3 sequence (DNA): TGTGCCAGCAGCTTTACCTCCCACTCGGGTAGGGGGTACGAGCAGTACTTC. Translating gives CASSFTSHSGRGYEQYF.

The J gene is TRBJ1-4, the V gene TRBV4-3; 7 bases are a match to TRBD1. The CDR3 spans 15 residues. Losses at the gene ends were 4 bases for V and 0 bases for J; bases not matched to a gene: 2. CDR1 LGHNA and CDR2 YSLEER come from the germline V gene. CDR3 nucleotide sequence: TGCGCCAGCAGCCGAGACAGGGCAACTAATGAAAAACTGTTTTTT. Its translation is CASSRDRATNEKLFF.

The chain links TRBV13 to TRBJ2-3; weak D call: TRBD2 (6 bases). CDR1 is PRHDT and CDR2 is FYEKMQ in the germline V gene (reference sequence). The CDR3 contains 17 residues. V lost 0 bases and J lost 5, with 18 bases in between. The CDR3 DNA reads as TGTGCCAGCAGCTTAGGCTCCGGCGGGGCGGTGGAAGATACGCAGTATTTT. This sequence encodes CASSLGSGGAVEDTQYF.

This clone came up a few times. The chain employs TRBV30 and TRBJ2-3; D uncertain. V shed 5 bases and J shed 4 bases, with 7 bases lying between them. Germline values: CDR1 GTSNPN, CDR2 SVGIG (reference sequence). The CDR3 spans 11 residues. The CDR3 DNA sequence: TGTGCCTGGGAGGTCCCAGATACGCAGTATTTT. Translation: CAWEVPDTQYF.

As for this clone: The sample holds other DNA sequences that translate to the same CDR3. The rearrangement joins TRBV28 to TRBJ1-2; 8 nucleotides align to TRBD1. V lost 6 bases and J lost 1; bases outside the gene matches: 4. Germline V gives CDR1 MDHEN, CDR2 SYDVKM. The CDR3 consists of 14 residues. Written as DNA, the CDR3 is TGTGCCAGCAGAGGACAGGGACGTAACTATGGCTACACCTTC. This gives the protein CASRGQGRNYGYTF.

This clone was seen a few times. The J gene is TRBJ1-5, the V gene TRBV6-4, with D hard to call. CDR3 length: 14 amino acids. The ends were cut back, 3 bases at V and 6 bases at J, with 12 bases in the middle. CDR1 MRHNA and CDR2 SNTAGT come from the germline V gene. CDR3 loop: CASSERMGGQPQHF. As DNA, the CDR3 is TGTGCCAGCAGTGAAAGGATGGGAGGTCAGCCCCAGCATTTT.

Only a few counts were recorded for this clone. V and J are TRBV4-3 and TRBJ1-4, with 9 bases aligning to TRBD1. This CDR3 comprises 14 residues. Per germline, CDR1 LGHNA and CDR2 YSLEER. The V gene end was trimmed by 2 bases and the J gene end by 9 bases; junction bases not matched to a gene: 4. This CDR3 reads CASSQSGTGQKLFF. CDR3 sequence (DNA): TGCGCCAGCAGCCAATCGGGGACAGGGCAAAAACTGTTTTTT.

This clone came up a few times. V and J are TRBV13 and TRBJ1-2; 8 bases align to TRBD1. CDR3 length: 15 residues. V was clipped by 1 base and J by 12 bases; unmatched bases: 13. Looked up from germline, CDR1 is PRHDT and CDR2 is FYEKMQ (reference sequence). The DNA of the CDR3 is TGTGCCAGCAGCTTAGCTGGCAGGGGGCCAGGAGGCCACACCTTC. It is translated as CASSLAGRGPGGHTF.

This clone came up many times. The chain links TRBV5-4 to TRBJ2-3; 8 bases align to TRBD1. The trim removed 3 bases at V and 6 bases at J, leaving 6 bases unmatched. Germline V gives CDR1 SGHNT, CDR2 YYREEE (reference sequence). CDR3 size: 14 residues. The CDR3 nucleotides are TGTGCCAGCAGCTCGACAGGGGATGTGGATACGCAGTATTTT. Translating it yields CASSSTGDVDTQYF.

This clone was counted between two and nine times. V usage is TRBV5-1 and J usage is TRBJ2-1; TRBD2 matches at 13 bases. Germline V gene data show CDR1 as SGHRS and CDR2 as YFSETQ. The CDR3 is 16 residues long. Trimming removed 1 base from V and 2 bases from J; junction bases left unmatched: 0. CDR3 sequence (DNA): TGCGCCAGCAGCTTGACTAGCGGGAGGGCCTACAATGAGCAGTTCTTC. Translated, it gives CASSLTSGRAYNEQFF.

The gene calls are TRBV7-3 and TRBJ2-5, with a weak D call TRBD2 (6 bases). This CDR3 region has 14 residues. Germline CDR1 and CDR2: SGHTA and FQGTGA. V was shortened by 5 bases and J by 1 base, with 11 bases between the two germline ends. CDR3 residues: CASSADGGQETQYF. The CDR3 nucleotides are TGTGCCAGCAGCGCTGACGGGGGCCAAGAGACCCAGTACTTC.

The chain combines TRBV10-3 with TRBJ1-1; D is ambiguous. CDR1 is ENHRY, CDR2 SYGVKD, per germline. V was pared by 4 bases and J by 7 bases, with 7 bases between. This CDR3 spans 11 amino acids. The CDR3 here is CAISGSVEAFF. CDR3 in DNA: TGTGCCATCAGTGGGAGTGTTGAAGCTTTCTTT.

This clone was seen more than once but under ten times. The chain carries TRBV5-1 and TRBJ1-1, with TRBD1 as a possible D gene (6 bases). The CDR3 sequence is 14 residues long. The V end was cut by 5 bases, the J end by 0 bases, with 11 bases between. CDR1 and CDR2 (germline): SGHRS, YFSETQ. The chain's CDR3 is CASRTTGLNTEAFF. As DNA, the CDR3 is TGCGCCAGCAGAACGACAGGATTGAACACTGAAGCTTTCTTT.

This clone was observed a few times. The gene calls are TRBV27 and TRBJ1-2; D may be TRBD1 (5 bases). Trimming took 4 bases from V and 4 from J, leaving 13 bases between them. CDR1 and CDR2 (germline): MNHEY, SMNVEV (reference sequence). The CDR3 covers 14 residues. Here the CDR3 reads CASSSSQGGYGYTF. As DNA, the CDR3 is TGTGCCAGCAGTTCCTCGCAGGGCGGCTATGGCTACACCTTC.